These 13 T cell receptor beta chains were all obtained from the same sample, sequenced in a study of blood T cell repertoires in COVID-19. Clones were read by immunoSEQ multiplex PCR, and TCRdb kept only the in-frame ones, dropping some. The table has 310,000 or so clones, roughly 90% seen once. Sequencing input: peripheral blood. The receptors come from a woman in her fifties or sixties who had recovered from COVID-19.

The genes are TRBV7-2 and TRBJ1-4; D is unclear. The germline V gene encodes CDR1 SGHTA and CDR2 FQGNSA. The CDR3 length is 15 residues. Trimming removed 5 bases from V and 10 bases from J, with 20 bases in between. CDR3 sequence (DNA): TGTGCCAGCAGCGCTTACCATGATACGTACGGAAAACTGTTTTTT. It yields the protein CASSAYHDTYGKLFF.

On this clone: A read error may produce the germline difference seen at one junction end. This sequence joins TRBV4-3 and TRBJ2-1; 7 bases match TRBD1. Germline assignment: CDR1 LGHNA and CDR2 YSLEER. This CDR3 has 14 residues. This CDR3 reads CASSRGQSYNEQFF. In DNA form, the CDR3 reads TGCGCCAGCAGCCGGGGACAGTCCTATAATGAGCAGTTCTTC.

The gene calls are TRBV7-2 and TRBJ1-6, with D tentatively TRBD1 (5 bases). From germline, CDR1 is SGHTA and CDR2 FQGNSA. The CDR3 is 19 residues long. Trimming took off 2 bases at V and 1 base at J, with 18 bases between the two ends. The CDR3 DNA reads TGTGCCAGCAGCTTATCCGGGGGTTTAGGTTGGTCCTATAATTCACCCCTCCACTTT. It encodes CASSLSGGLGWSYNSPLHF.

The genes are TRBV30 and TRBJ1-5; D perhaps matches TRBD1 (6 bases). CDR1 is GTSNPN and CDR2 is SVGIG in the germline V gene (reference sequence). The CDR3 length is 15 residues. The germline V and J ends were trimmed by 1 base and 5 bases, with 15 bases remaining between them. In DNA, the CDR3 is TGTGCCTGGAGTGCTCAGTGGGAGGGGGATCAGCCCCAGCATTTT. Translated, it gives CAWSAQWEGDQPQHF.

This sequence joins TRBV28 and TRBJ1-1, with D unclear. Trimming stripped 9 bases from V and 1 base from J, with 6 bases between. From germline, CDR1 is MDHEN and CDR2 SYDVKM. The CDR3 loop spans 11 amino acids. CDR3 region: CASRGNTEAFF. In DNA form, the CDR3 reads TGTGCCAGTCGGGGGAACACTGAAGCTTTCTTT.

This sequence joins TRBV7-6 and TRBJ2-5, with D possibly being TRBD2 (6 bases). This CDR3 has 15 residues. The germline V gene has CDR1 SGHVS and CDR2 FNYEAQ. V lost 6 bases and J 4 bases, leaving 18 bases between the germline ends. This CDR3 is CASSFVGSMGETQYF. CDR3 coding DNA: TGTGCCAGCAGTTTTGTCGGGAGTATGGGAGAGACCCAGTACTTC.

A single count supports this clone. The chain links TRBV19 to TRBJ2-5; D is unclear. Germline V gene sequence: CDR1 LNHDA, CDR2 SQIVND (reference sequence). V was cut by 5 bases and J by 4 bases, with 17 bases left in between. The CDR3 runs to 15 residues. CDR3 DNA: TGTGCCAGTAGTTCCCTACTTCTGACAAGAGAGACCCAGTACTTC. Amino acid sequence: CASSSLLLTRETQYF.

The chain joins TRBV10-2 to TRBJ2-1, with 7 nucleotides matching TRBD1. The germline V gene has CDR1 WSHSY and CDR2 SAAADI. With V trimmed by 0 bases and J by 6 bases, 2 bases remained unmatched. There are 14 residues in the CDR3. The CDR3 sequence: CASSESRGLNEQFF. In nucleotides, the CDR3 is TGCGCCAGCAGTGAGTCGAGGGGGCTCAATGAGCAGTTCTTC.

This clone has only one observation. The J gene is TRBJ1-1, the V gene TRBV29-1; D not certain. CDR1 and CDR2 (germline): SQVTM, ANQGSEA. The CDR3 runs to 17 residues. V lost 4 bases and J 0 bases, leaving 21 bases between the germline ends. The CDR3 protein is CSVVSFTVFGMNTEAFF. CDR3 bases: TGCAGCGTTGTAAGTTTTACGGTTTTCGGGATGAACACTGAAGCTTTCTTT.

V usage is TRBV19 and J usage is TRBJ2-2, with 13 bases aligning to TRBD2. Germline CDR1 is LNHDA and CDR2 is SQIVND (reference sequence). The junction had 5 bases not matched to a gene; V was cut back by 4 bases and J by 6 bases. The CDR3 runs to 16 residues. CDR3 coding DNA: TGTGCCAGTAGTAAAACTAGCGGGAGGGGGCCCGGGGAGCTGTTTTTT. Encoded protein: CASSKTSGRGPGELFF.

The V call is TRBV28, the J call TRBJ1-5, with a possible D match to TRBD1 (5 bases). The germline V and J ends were trimmed by 7 bases and 7 bases, with 17 bases remaining between them. The CDR3 covers 14 residues. Germline CDR1 reads MDHEN; CDR2 reads SYDVKM. CDR3: CASTFGGEDQPQHF. The DNA for the CDR3 is TGTGCCAGCACCTTCGGGGGGGAGGACCAGCCCCAGCATTTT.

The chain has TRBV14 and TRBJ1-2, with 10 bases lining up with TRBD1. Trimming removed 4 bases from V and 5 bases from J; junction bases left unmatched: 13. The germline CDR1 and CDR2 sequences are SGHDN and FVKESK. The CDR3 spans 17 residues. CDR3 loop: CASSRRTGGVSPYGYTF. In DNA form, the CDR3 reads TGTGCCAGCAGCCGACGGACAGGGGGGGTGAGTCCGTATGGCTACACCTTC. Filled out from reference TRBV14 and TRBJ1-2, the complete variable domain reads EAGVTQFPSHSVIEKGQTVTLRCDPISGHDNLYWYRRVMGKEIKFLLHFVKESKQDESGMPNNRFLAERTGGTYSTLKVQPAELEDSGVYFCASSRRTGGVSPYGYTFGSGTRLTVV.

The chain is built from TRBV5-6 and TRBJ1-5; D might be TRBD1 (5 bases). The CDR3 sequence is 13 residues long. In germline, CDR1 is SGHDT, CDR2 YYEEEE. Trimming pared 0 bases from V and 7 bases from J, leaving 8 bases between. As DNA, the CDR3 is TGTGCCAGCAGCTTGGGGGGGAGGCAGCCCCAGCATTTT. This translates into CASSLGGRQPQHF.